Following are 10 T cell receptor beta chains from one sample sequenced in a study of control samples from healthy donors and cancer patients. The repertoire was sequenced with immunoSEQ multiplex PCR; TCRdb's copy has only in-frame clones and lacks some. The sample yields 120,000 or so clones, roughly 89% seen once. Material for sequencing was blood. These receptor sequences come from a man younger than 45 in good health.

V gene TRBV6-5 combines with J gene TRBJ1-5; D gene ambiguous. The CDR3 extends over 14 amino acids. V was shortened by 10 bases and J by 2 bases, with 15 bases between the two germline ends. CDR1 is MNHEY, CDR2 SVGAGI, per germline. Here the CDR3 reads CATVLRRGNQPQHF. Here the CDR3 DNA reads TGTGCCACCGTACTTCGGAGGGGCAATCAGCCCCAGCATTTT.

The CDR3 region has the DNA TGTGCCAGCAGGGTCAGGGGTAGTGAAAAACTGTTTTTT. As protein: CASRVRGSEKLFF. This chain connects TRBV3-1 (or the pseudogene TRBV3-2) to TRBJ1-4; TRBD1 is a possible D gene (6 bases). The V gene lost 6 bases and the J gene lost 7 bases, with 12 bases spanning the gap. The CDR3 runs 13 residues. Per germline, CDR1 LGHDT and CDR2 YNNKEL (reference sequence).

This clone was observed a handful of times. This chain's CDR3 is CASSRRLDTDTQYF. CDR3 in DNA: TGTGCCAGTAGTCGACGACTAGACACAGATACGCAGTATTTT. The chain uses TRBV19 and TRBJ2-3; the D gene is possibly TRBD2 (6 bases). V lost 5 bases, J lost 2 bases, and 11 bases lay in between. The CDR3 totals 14 residues. From germline, CDR1 is LNHDA and CDR2 SQIVND (reference sequence).

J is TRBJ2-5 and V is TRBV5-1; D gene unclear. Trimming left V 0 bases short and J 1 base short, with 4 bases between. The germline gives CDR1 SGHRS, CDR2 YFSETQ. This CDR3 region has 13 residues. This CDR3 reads CASSLGFQETQYF. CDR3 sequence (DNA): TGCGCCAGCAGCTTGGGGTTCCAAGAGACCCAGTACTTC.

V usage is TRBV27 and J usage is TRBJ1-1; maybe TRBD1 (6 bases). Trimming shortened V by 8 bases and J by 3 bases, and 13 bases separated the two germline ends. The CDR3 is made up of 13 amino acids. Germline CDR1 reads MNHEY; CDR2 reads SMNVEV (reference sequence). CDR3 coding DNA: TGTGCCAGCGCGTACAGGGTGGACACTGAAGCTTTCTTT. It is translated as CASAYRVDTEAFF.

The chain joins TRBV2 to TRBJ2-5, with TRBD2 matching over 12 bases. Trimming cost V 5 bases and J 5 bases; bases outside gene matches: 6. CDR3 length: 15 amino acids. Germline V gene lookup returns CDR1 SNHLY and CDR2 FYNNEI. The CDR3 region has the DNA TGTGCCAGCAGTCGACTAGCGGGGGTGGGGGAGACCCAGTACTTC. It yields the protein CASSRLAGVGETQYF.

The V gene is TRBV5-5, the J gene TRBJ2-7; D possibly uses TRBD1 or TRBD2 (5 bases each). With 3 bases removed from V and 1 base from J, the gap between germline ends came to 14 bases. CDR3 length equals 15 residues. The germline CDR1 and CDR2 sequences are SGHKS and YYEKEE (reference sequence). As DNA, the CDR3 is TGTGCCAGCAGCTCCGGGACCGCCGTATCCTACGAGCAGTACGTC. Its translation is CASSSGTAVSYEQYV.

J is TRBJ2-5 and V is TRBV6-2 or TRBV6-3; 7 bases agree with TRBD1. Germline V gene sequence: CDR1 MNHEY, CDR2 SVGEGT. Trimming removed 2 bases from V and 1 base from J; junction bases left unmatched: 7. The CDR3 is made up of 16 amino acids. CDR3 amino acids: CASSYLDRAPQETQYF. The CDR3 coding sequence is TGTGCCAGCAGTTACCTCGACAGGGCCCCCCAAGAGACCCAGTACTTC.

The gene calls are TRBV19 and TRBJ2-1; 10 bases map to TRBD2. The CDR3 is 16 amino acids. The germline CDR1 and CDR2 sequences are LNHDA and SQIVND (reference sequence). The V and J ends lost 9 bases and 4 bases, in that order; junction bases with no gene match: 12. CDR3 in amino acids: CASTDATSGVYNEQFF. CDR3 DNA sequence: TGTGCCAGCACGGACGCTACTAGCGGGGTGTACAATGAGCAGTTCTTC.

Written as DNA, the CDR3 is TGCGCCAGCGAGGAGAGGAACACCGGGGAGCTGTTTTTT. It specifies CASEERNTGELFF. The rearrangement links TRBV5-1 to TRBJ2-2; the D is unclear. The germline V and J ends were trimmed by 7 bases and 1 base, with 8 bases remaining between them. This CDR3 spans 13 amino acids. From germline, CDR1 is SGHRS and CDR2 YFSETQ.